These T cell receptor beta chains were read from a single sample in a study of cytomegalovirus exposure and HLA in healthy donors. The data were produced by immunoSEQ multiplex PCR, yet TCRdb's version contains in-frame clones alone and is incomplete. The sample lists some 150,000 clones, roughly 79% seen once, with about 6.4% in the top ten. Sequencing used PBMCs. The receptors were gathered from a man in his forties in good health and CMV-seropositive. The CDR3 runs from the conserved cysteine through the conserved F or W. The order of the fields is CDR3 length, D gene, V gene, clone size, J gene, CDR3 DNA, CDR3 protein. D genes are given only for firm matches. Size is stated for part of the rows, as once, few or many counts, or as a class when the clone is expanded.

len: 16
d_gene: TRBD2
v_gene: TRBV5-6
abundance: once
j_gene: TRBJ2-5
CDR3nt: TGTGCCAGCAGCTTGCTTAGCGGGGCCAACCAAGAGACCCAGTACTTC
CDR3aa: CASSLLSGANQETQYF

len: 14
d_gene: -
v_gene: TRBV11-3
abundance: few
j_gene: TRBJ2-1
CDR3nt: TGTGCCAGCAGCCCCCGTCTGGGAGGCTATGAGCAGTTCTTC
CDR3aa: CASSPRLGGYEQFF

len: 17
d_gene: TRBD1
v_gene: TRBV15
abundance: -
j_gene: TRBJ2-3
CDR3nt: TGTGCCACCAGCAGAGATCTTACAGGGGGCAGCACAGATACGCAGTATTTT
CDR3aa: CATSRDLTGGSTDTQYF

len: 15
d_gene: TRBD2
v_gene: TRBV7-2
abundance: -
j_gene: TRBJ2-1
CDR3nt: TGTGCCAGCAGCTTAGGAGCGGGAGGGTTCAATGAGCAGTTCTTC
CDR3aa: CASSLGAGGFNEQFF

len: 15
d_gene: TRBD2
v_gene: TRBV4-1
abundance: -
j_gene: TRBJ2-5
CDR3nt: TGCGCCAGCAGCCAAGAAGCGGGAGGTAAAGAGACCCAGTACTTC
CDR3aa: CASSQEAGGKETQYF

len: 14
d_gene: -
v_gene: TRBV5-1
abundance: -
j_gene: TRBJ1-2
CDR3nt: TGCGCCAGCAGCTTGGAAGCCCGCAACAGTGGCTACACCTTC
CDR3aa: CASSLEARNSGYTF

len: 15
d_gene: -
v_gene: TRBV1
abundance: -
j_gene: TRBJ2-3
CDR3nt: TGCACCAGCAGCCGGACTAGCGGGAGCACAGATACGCAGTATTTT
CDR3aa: CTSSRTSGSTDTQYF

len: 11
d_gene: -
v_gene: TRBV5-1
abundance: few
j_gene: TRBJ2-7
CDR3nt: TGCGCCAGCAGCTTGGTCACAGGGAAGTACTTC
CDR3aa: CASSLVTGKYF

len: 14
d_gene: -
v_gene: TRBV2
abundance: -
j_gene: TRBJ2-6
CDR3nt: TGTGCCAGCAGTGACAGGGCTGGGGCCAACGGCCTGACTTTC
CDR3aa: CASSDRAGANGLTF

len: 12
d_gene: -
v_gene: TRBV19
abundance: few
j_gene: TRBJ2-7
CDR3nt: TGTGCCACATCTAGCTGGTCCTACGAGCAGTACTTC
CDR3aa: CATSSWSYEQYF

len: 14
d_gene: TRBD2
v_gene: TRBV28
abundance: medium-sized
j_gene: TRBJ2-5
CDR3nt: TGTGCCAGCAGTAGACTAGCGGGAGGAGAGACCCAGTACTTC
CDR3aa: CASSRLAGGETQYF